This TCR beta chain comes out of a study of shared clonotypes between healthy human individuals. Study-level findings and limits: Generation probabilities of non-shared clonotypes were lower (relative to those shared by all four donors).

Nashville, Tennessee was home to all donors, each a Caucasian adult. A note on this clone: The target antigen is unknown.

Produced via immunoSEQ multiplex PCR; TCRdb's table is partial and in-frame only. The table lists 2 million to 2.5 million clones, 85% to 95% of them singletons, with 0.35% to 0.5% in the top ten. In germline, CDR1 is LNHNV, CDR2 YYDKDF (reference sequence). The CDR3 extends over 18 amino acids. The V and J ends lost 1 base and 4 bases, in that order; junction bases with no gene match: 8. The chain couples TRBV15 to TRBJ2-6, with TRBD1 identical over 9 bases. The source of this sequence is a young man in good health. Some clones in this sample may be carry-over from other donors' samples. Sample: naive CD4+ T cells from PBMCs. Subset given: CD45RA+ positively selected. The CDR3 sequence is CATSRVRQGVSGANVLTF. DNA of the CDR3: TGTGCCACCAGCAGAGTAAGACAGGGGGTCTCAGGGGCCAACGTCCTGACTTTC.